This T cell receptor beta chain emerged from a study of blood T cell repertoires in COVID-19. Study as a whole: The United States, Italy and Spain supplied acute and convalescent COVID-19 samples. T cells, B-cell-depleted T cells, or PBMCs provided the cDNA or gDNA that served as material.

Germline V CDR1 and CDR2: SGHRS, YFSETQ. V trimming: 4 bases; J trimming: 8 bases; junction bases outside the gene matches: 9. The CDR3 runs 14 residues. Study processing details: Reference gene primers were amplified, and this amplification served to estimate nucleated cell counts. Sequencing was performed with immunoSEQ multiplex PCR; in TCRdb, only in-frame clones are kept and a portion is missing. That table is the source of V, J and clone size, and D and trimming were worked out from the DNA. Of 150,000 or so clones listed, 88% are singletons. The chain recombines TRBV5-1 with TRBJ1-2, with 9 bases lining up with TRBD1. The sequence was obtained from a man aged 55 to 69 with acute or convalescent COVID-19. The sample comprised peripheral blood. The CDR3 nucleotides read TGCGCCAGCAGCCAGGGACAGGGCCCGGAGGGCTACACCTTC. Its translation is CASSQGQGPEGYTF.